This TCR beta chain was recorded in a study of blood T cell repertoires in COVID-19. The wider study: Sites in the United States, Italy and Spain provided acute and convalescent COVID-19 samples.

The CDR3 contains 16 residues. Germline values: CDR1 KGHSH, CDR2 LQKENI. V gave up 5 bases and J gave up 1 base, with 16 bases separating them. In the original workflow: Amplification from reference gene primers served as the basis for estimated nucleated cell counts. The protocol was immunoSEQ multiplex PCR, while the TCRdb copy is restricted to in-frame clones and leaves out a portion. Clonal size and the V and J genes are those of that table, whereas D and trimming came from the DNA. The sample yields 110,000 to 150,000 clones, 84% seen once. Specimen: peripheral blood. The clonotype was recovered from a human donor in a cohort sampled during active COVID-19. The genes are TRBV18 and TRBJ2-3; TRBD2 might be the D (5 bases). In DNA, the CDR3 is TGTGCCAGCTCAACCGGTAGGATCGGGGGCACAGATACGCAGTATTTT. It yields the protein CASSTGRIGGTDTQYF.